The entry below gives a single T cell receptor beta chain sequence along with its context. This clone was recorded once. Its antigen is currently not known. The sample holds no much larger clone one base away, and base qualities are not on file. This sample was included in a study of T cells in narcolepsy (dated by TCRdb to the late 2010s). About the study as a whole: Patients with narcolepsy type 1 or type 2 (NT1, NT2) and healthy control donors were enrolled in the study. The study sought autoreactive T cells targeting hypocretin neuron self-antigens (hypocretin, TRIB2) in narcolepsy patients, using TCR Vbeta sequencing to track clonotypes in blood and CSF. The paper's findings and limits, for the study overall: No sequences matching autoreactive T cell clones were contained in some blood memory CD4+ repertoires from patients and controls. According to the report, autoreactive clonotypes were detected serially in the blood of the same patients and of different patients, but not in healthy controls. Patients and controls had similar numbers of sequenced blood memory CD4+ clonotypes, with averages of 39,000 to 50,000 in patients and 33,354 in controls. In plots comparing CSF and blood CD4+ T cell clonotypes from the same patient, HCRT-specific and TRIB2-specific autoreactive clonotypes were highlighted.

For TCR Vbeta sequencing, memory CD4+ T cells were sorted ex vivo from the peripheral blood of narcolepsy patients and healthy controls. V is shortened by 5 bases, J by 0 bases, and the region joining them spans 7 bases. The germline V gene (reference sequence) yields LNHDA for CDR1 and SQIVND for CDR2. The cysteine opens and the phenylalanine closes a CDR3 of 13 amino acids. The DNA shown is the 39-base CDR3, in frame from base 1. Libraries were constructed by the immunoSEQ multiplex PCR assay. Here the immuneACCESS table is served through TCRdb, limited to in-frame sequences with V and J called. Missing clones are a known gap in these copies; in checked studies unresolved V genes cover under half, and the rest lacks a known reason. For this sample there are 20,000 to 25,000 clones; about 90% appear just once. The leading ten clones occupy approximately 1% of the sample.

Here the chain combines TRBV19 and TRBJ1-1; the D gene is unclear. The source material was CD45RA- memory CD4+ T cells from PBMCs. Interpreted using the paper, the cell subset or site label stands for: memory T cells sorted ex vivo from peripheral blood. This clonotype was sampled from a human donor with narcolepsy. The CDR3 protein sequence reads: CASSEPLNTEAFF. In nucleotide form, the sequence is TGTGCCAGTAGTGAGCCATTGAACACTGAAGCTTTCTTT.